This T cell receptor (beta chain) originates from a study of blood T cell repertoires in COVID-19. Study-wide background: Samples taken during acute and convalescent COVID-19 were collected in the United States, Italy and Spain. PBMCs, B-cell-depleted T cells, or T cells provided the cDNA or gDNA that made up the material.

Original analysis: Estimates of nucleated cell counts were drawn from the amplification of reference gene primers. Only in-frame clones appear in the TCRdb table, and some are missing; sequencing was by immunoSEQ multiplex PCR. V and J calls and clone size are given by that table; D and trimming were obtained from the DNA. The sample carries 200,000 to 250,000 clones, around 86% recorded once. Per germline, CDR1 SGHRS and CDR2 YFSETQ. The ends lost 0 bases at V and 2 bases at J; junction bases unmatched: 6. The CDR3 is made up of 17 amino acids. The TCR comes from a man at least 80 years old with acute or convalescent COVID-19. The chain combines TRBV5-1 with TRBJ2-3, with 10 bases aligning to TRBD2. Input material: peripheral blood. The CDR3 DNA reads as TGCGCCAGCAGCTTGGCTCTAGCGGGAGATTACACAGATACGCAGTATTTT. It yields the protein CASSLALAGDYTDTQYF. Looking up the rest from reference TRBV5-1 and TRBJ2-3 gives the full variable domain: KAGVTQTPRYLIKTRGQQVTLSCSPISGHRSVSWYQQTPGQGLQFLFEYFSETQRNKGNFPGRFSGRQFSNSRSEMNVSTLELGDSALYLCASSLALAGDYTDTQYFGPGTRLTVL.